One and the same sample provided the 6 T cell receptor beta chains below, sequenced in a study of T cells in Graves' hyperthyroidism and ophthalmopathy. RNA transcripts were the template for amplifying TCR beta CDR3 regions. A set of HTBI primers served as the primers for a first-round RT-PCR of the TCR CDR3. TCRdb re-derived calls from the multiplex PCR reads in MiXCR, one entry per CDR3 protein. The table records roughly 250,000 distinct CDR3 sequences, 16% of them present only once. The sequencing input was blood. These receptors all stem from a woman aged 18-29 years with Graves' ophthalmopathy.

Many counts were recorded for this clonotype. J is TRBJ2-1 and V is TRBV20-1; D tentatively fits TRBD1 or TRBD2 (5 bases each). The CDR3 sequence is 13 residues long. Germline loops: CDR1 DFQATT, CDR2 SNEGSKA (reference sequence). V gave up 5 bases and J gave up 6 bases, with 14 bases separating them. CDR3 amino acids: CSAFFGGGNEQFF. The CDR3 nucleotides are TGCAGTGCTTTCTTTGGGGGTGGCAATGAGCAGTTCTTC.

This clonotype appeared many times. The rearrangement joins TRBV19 to TRBJ2-6; TRBD1 matches 8 bases. Germline values: CDR1 LNHDA, CDR2 SQIVND (reference sequence). V was clipped by 5 bases and J by 3 bases; unmatched bases: 6. This CDR3 has 16 amino acids. CDR3 DNA sequence: TGTGCCAGTAGTGCCAGGACAGGGTTTGGGGCCAACGTCCTGACTTTC. Translating it yields CASSARTGFGANVLTF.

This clonotype was picked up many times. CDR3 region: CASSQFQAIGDTQYF. In DNA form, the CDR3 reads TGCGCCAGCAGCCAATTCCAGGCCATTGGAGATACGCAGTATTTT. This rearrangement joins TRBV4-1 to TRBJ2-3; D is unresolved. The ends were cut back, 2 bases at V and 5 bases at J, with 14 bases in the middle. The CDR3 length is 15 residues. Germline CDR1 is MGHRA and CDR2 is YSYEKL.

At least ten counts were recorded for this clonotype. The chain uses TRBV12-3 or TRBV12-4 and TRBJ2-5; 8 nucleotides line up with TRBD2. V shed 4 bases, J shed 3 bases, and the junction held 13 bases outside the gene matches. This CDR3 spans 17 amino acids. CDR3 sequence: CASSSPSLRGVKETQYF. The CDR3 DNA reads TGTGCCAGCAGTTCCCCCTCTCTGCGGGGGGTGAAAGAGACCCAGTACTTC.

This chain connects TRBV10-3 to TRBJ2-1; the match to TRBD2 covers 10 bases. Germline assignment: CDR1 ENHRY and CDR2 SYGVKD. CDR3 length equals 15 residues. V lost 10 bases and J lost 11; bases outside the gene matches: 17. The CDR3 sequence is CATNRETGSGGQQFF. As DNA, the CDR3 is TGTGCCACCAACAGGGAGACTGGTAGCGGGGGGCAGCAGTTCTTC.

This clonotype appeared many times. V gene TRBV6-5 combines with J gene TRBJ2-7; no firm D call. Germline assignment: CDR1 MNHEY and CDR2 SVGAGI. The CDR3 contains 13 residues. Trimming shortened V by 2 bases and J by 4 bases, and 9 bases separated the two germline ends. CDR3 residues: CASSYTVEYEQYF. The CDR3 bases are TGTGCCAGCAGTTACACGGTTGAATACGAGCAGTACTTC.